Shown below are 14 T cell receptor beta chains from a single sample sequenced in a study of T-cell memory formation after mild COVID-19. TCRdb re-derived calls from the 5' RACE reads in MiXCR, one entry per CDR3 protein. The sample has fewer than 300,000 distinct CDR3 sequences; 18% are singletons. Material: PBMCs or a T cell subset sorted from them (not recorded which). These receptors were collected from a man between 18 and 35 years old who had mild COVID-19 (a few samples of this study predate the infection). Cell type and time point are not known.

The CDR3 nucleotides are TGCAGCGTTGGGGCCCTCCGGGGGAATGAAGCTTTCTTT. Its protein product is CSVGALRGNEAFF. The chain has TRBV29-1 and TRBJ1-1; perhaps TRBD1 as D (5 bases). The CDR3 length is 13 residues. Germline V lookup: CDR1 SQVTM, CDR2 ANQGSEA. Trimming cost V 4 bases and J 7 bases, with 16 bases left between them. The full variable domain, completed using reference TRBV29-1 and TRBJ1-1, is SAVISQKPSRDICQRGTSLTIQCQVDSQVTMMFWYRQQPGQSLTLIATANQGSEATYESGFVIDKFPISRPNLTFSTLTVSNMSPEDSSIYLCSVGALRGNEAFFGQGTRLTVV.

This clonotype was found once. The rearrangement links TRBV15 to TRBJ2-1; TRBD2 matches at 9 bases. In germline, CDR1 is LNHNV, CDR2 YYDKDF (reference sequence). V dropped 0 bases and J dropped 5; count of bases not matched to a gene: 11. The CDR3 is made up of 18 amino acids. The CDR3 protein is CATSRDGGGASLDNEQFF. The DNA of the CDR3 is TGTGCCACCAGCAGAGACGGCGGGGGGGCGTCTTTGGACAATGAGCAGTTCTTC.

The rearrangement links TRBV5-1 to TRBJ1-4; possibly TRBD1 for D (6 bases). This CDR3 comprises 15 residues. Germline CDR1 SGHRS, CDR2 YFSETQ. V lost 4 bases and J lost 5, with 15 bases in between. The DNA of the CDR3 is TGCGCCAGCAGCGGGGGGGCGGCGGGGAATGAAAAACTGTTTTTT. Protein sequence: CASSGGAAGNEKLFF.

V usage is TRBV29-1 and J usage is TRBJ1-1; tentative D call: TRBD1 (6 bases). Germline CDR1 and CDR2: SQVTM and ANQGSEA. V shed 2 bases and J shed 1 base, with 8 bases lying between them. The CDR3 runs to 13 residues. The CDR3 DNA reads TGCAGCGTTGAACGGGGGCGGAACACTGAAGCTTTCTTT. Translation: CSVERGRNTEAFF.

This clonotype was found a few times. V is TRBV30 and J is TRBJ2-7; D gene unclear. The CDR3 contains 12 residues. CDR1 GTSNPN and CDR2 SVGIG come from the germline V gene (reference sequence). V was pared by 0 bases and J by 6 bases, with 9 bases between. CDR3 sequence reads: CAWSVHRSEQYF. The CDR3 coding sequence is TGTGCCTGGAGTGTACACCGAAGCGAGCAGTACTTC.

The table lists this clonotype with a few counts. This sequence joins TRBV18 and TRBJ2-3; perhaps TRBD1 as D (5 bases). The V and J ends lost 5 bases and 2 bases respectively, with 14 bases between them. CDR1 and CDR2 (germline): KGHSH, LQKENI. The CDR3 has 15 amino acids. This chain's CDR3 is CASSSADGHTDTQYF. CDR3 in DNA: TGTGCCAGCTCATCAGCCGACGGACACACAGATACGCAGTATTTT. Looking up the rest from reference TRBV18 and TRBJ2-3 gives the full variable domain: NAGVMQNPRHLVRRRGQEARLRCSPMKGHSHVYWYRQLPEEGLKFMVYLQKENIIDESGMPKERFSAEFPKEGPSILRIQQVVRGDSAAYFCASSSADGHTDTQYFGPGTRLTVL.

This clonotype was detected ten times or more. The V call is TRBV15, the J call TRBJ2-7; TRBD1 agrees at 7 bases. From germline, CDR1 is LNHNV and CDR2 YYDKDF (reference sequence). There are 15 residues in the CDR3. The trim removed 2 bases at V and 5 bases at J, leaving 9 bases unmatched. CDR3 in amino acids: CATSRPGTVMHEQYF. In DNA form, the CDR3 reads TGTGCCACCAGCAGACCCGGGACAGTAATGCACGAGCAGTACTTC.

This clonotype has a handful of counts. The genes are TRBV10-3 and TRBJ1-1, with D possibly matching TRBD1 (5 bases). V lost 8 bases and J 8 bases, leaving 12 bases between the germline ends. The CDR3 is 11 amino acids. The germline V gene has CDR1 ENHRY and CDR2 SYGVKD. The CDR3 protein is CAILAGGEAFF. In nucleotides, the CDR3 is TGTGCCATCCTCGCCGGGGGGGAAGCTTTCTTT.

This chain joins TRBV11-2 and TRBJ2-2; TRBD1 agrees at 9 bases. V gave up 2 bases and J gave up 1 base; unmatched junction bases: 20. This CDR3 contains 22 residues. Germline CDR1 SGHAT, CDR2 FQNNGV. In DNA form, the CDR3 reads TGTGCCAGCAGCTTAAGGGAACCCGGGACAGGGCCCAAATGGGGGAACACCGGGGAGCTGTTTTTT. Translation: CASSLREPGTGPKWGNTGELFF.

This clonotype occurred a few times. The chain couples TRBV11-2 to TRBJ2-1, with 13 positions matching TRBD2. The CDR3 has 17 residues. Trimming at V came to 3 bases and at J to 6 bases, leaving 8 bases not matched to a gene. Germline assignment: CDR1 SGHAT and CDR2 FQNNGV. CDR3 protein: CASSLRAGTSGANEQFF. In DNA, the CDR3 is TGTGCCAGCAGCTTGCGAGCCGGGACTAGCGGGGCCAATGAGCAGTTCTTC.

This clonotype was detected a few times. CDR3 residues: CASSRGSWADTQYF. Written as DNA, the CDR3 is TGTGCCAGCAGCCGGGGTAGCTGGGCAGATACGCAGTATTTT. The chain is built from TRBV7-2 and TRBJ2-3, with D maybe TRBD2 (5 bases). There are 14 residues in the CDR3. The V gene's germline CDR1 is SGHTA and CDR2 FQGNSA. Trimming cost V 5 bases and J 4 bases, with 13 bases left between them.

The rearrangement links TRBV6-2 or TRBV6-3 to TRBJ2-7; possibly TRBD2 for D (6 bases). There are 14 residues in the CDR3. V lost 2 bases and J 2 bases, leaving 10 bases between the germline ends. Germline V gene data show CDR1 as MNHEY and CDR2 as SVGEGT. The CDR3 reads CASSYLDYPYEQYV. CDR3 nucleotide sequence: TGTGCCAGCAGTTACCTGGACTACCCCTACGAGCAGTACGTC.

V gene TRBV5-1 combines with J gene TRBJ2-3; unclear D gene. The CDR3 is 14 amino acids. V was cut by 4 bases and J by 3 bases, with 12 bases left in between. Looked up from germline, CDR1 is SGHRS and CDR2 is YFSETQ. The CDR3 DNA follows: TGCGCCAGCAGCCCCGTCCCTGAAACAGATACGCAGTATTTT. Translation gives CASSPVPETDTQYF. Based on the CDR3 plus reference TRBV5-1 and TRBJ2-3, the full variable domain is KAGVTQTPRYLIKTRGQQVTLSCSPISGHRSVSWYQQTPGQGLQFLFEYFSETQRNKGNFPGRFSGRQFSNSRSEMNVSTLELGDSALYLCASSPVPETDTQYFGPGTRLTVL.

The genes are TRBV6-4 and TRBJ1-5; D is perhaps TRBD1 (5 bases). There are 14 residues in the CDR3. Trimming cost V 4 bases and J 7 bases, with 14 bases left between them. The V gene's germline CDR1 is MRHNA and CDR2 SNTAGT. This chain's CDR3 is CASSVRGGVQPQHF. The CDR3 DNA reads as TGTGCCAGCAGTGTCCGGGGAGGGGTCCAGCCCCAGCATTTT.